This TCR beta chain was captured in a study of blood T cells in healthy people across ages. Study-wide context: Per every two T cells, about one barcoded beta molecule was captured by template switching.

Combining a sample-barcoded 5' primer with a J-beta primer mix, a second PCR ran for about 7 to 11 cycles. TCRdb recomputed calls from the 5' RACE reads with MiXCR, one row per CDR3 protein. The top ten hold roughly 13% of the sample, which has hundreds of thousands of distinct CDR3 sequences, about 37% seen once. This clonotype was found a few times. The antigen is unknown. Whole-study findings and limits: As age increased, TCR beta diversity per million T cells fell in a roughly linear fashion. Diversity of TCR beta correlated strongly with naive T cell percentage.

Sequenced sample: blood. The receptor was isolated from a man aged 18 to 30 in good health.

The CDR3 bases are TGTGCCAGCAGCCCGGGGACAGACTCTTACTACGAGCAGTACTTC. This sequence encodes CASSPGTDSYYEQYF. The rearrangement links TRBV9 to TRBJ2-7; 7 bases are shared with TRBD1. CDR1 is SGDLS, CDR2 YYNGEE, per germline. The CDR3 has 15 amino acids. The V and J ends lost 4 bases and 3 bases, in that order; junction bases with no gene match: 10.